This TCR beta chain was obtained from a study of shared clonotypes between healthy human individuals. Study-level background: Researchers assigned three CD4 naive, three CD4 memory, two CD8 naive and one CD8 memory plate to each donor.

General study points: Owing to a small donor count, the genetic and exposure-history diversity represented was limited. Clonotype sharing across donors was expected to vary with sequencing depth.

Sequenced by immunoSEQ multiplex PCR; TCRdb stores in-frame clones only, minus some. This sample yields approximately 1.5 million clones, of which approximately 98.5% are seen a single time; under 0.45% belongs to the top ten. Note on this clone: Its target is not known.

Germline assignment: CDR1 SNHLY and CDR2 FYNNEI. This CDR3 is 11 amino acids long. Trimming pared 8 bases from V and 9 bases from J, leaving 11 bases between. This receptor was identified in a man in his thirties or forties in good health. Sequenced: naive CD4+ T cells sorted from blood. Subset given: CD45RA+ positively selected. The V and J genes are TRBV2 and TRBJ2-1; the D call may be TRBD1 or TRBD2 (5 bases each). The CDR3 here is CASGTMGEQFF. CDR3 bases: TGTGCCAGCGGGACGATGGGTGAGCAGTTCTTC.